The 24 T cell receptor beta chains below were found in one sample sequenced in a study of T-cell reconstitution after alpha-beta-depleted transplantation in children. Preparation of the TCRbeta library was carried out with unique molecular identifiers. Using its own MiXCR run on the PCR reads, TCRdb lists one record per CDR3 protein. The sample lists around 800,000 distinct CDR3 sequences; 15% to 20% were seen once. The sequencing here drew on PBMCs, mostly from graft donor cells, taken 360 days after TCRalphabeta/CD19-depleted stem cell transplant. These receptor sequences come from a male patient younger than 18 who had a stem cell transplant for acute lymphoblastic leukemia, so the T cells may come from the graft donor.

The CDR3 DNA is TGTGCCATCAGTGAGGGAATGGGTTTGTGGACCCCTATAGCTTTCTTT. Its translation: CAISEGMGLWTPIAFF. J is TRBJ1-1 and V is TRBV10-3; D uncertain. The germline V and J ends were trimmed by 2 bases and 10 bases, with 23 bases remaining between them. This CDR3 contains 16 residues. The germline V gene encodes CDR1 ENHRY and CDR2 SYGVKD.

The chain carries TRBV4-1 and TRBJ2-1; the match to TRBD1 covers 9 bases. The V gene end was trimmed by 3 bases and the J gene end by 3 bases; junction bases not matched to a gene: 6. The CDR3 runs to 16 residues. CDR1 MGHRA and CDR2 YSYEKL come from the germline V gene. This chain's CDR3 is CASSHRTGVNYNEQFF. In DNA, the CDR3 is TGCGCCAGCAGCCATAGGACAGGGGTTAACTACAATGAGCAGTTCTTC.

V gene TRBV2 combines with J gene TRBJ2-1; D is possibly TRBD2 (5 bases). Germline V gives CDR1 SNHLY, CDR2 FYNNEI. V was trimmed by 2 bases and J by 5 bases, leaving 10 bases between them. This CDR3 is 14 amino acids long. The CDR3 DNA reads as TGTGCCAGCAGTGAATATCTAGCCAACAATGAGCAGTTCTTC. Residues: CASSEYLANNEQFF.

The V and J genes are TRBV12-3 or TRBV12-4 and TRBJ2-3; no clear D. V was trimmed by 3 bases and J by 2 bases, leaving 9 bases between them. The CDR3 is 14 residues long. CDR3 residues: CASSFHRPTDTQYF. The CDR3 nucleotides are TGTGCCAGCAGTTTCCACAGACCCACAGATACGCAGTATTTT.

V and J are TRBV4-1 and TRBJ2-1; no firm D call. Trimming took off 0 bases at V and 8 bases at J, with 17 bases between the two ends. There are 16 residues in the CDR3. Looked up from germline, CDR1 is MGHRA and CDR2 is YSYEKL. In DNA, the CDR3 is TGCGCCAGCAGCCAAGATTTTCAGAGTTGGCACGATGAGCAGTTCTTC. Translated: CASSQDFQSWHDEQFF.

There are many counts of this clonotype. This chain links TRBV19 with TRBJ1-5; tentatively, D is TRBD1 (5 bases). Trimming took off 6 bases at V and 0 bases at J, with 12 bases between the two ends. This CDR3 spans 15 amino acids. From germline, CDR1 is LNHDA and CDR2 SQIVND (reference sequence). CDR3 protein: CASRRGTYSNQPQHF. The DNA of the CDR3 is TGTGCCAGTAGACGAGGGACGTATAGCAATCAGCCCCAGCATTTT. The full variable domain, completed using reference TRBV19 and TRBJ1-5, is DGGITQSPKYLFRKEGQNVTLSCEQNLNHDAMYWYRQDPGQGLRLIYYSQIVNDFQKGDIAEGYSVSREKKESFPLTVTSAQKNPTAFYLCASRRGTYSNQPQHFGDGTRLSIL.

The V gene is TRBV5-1, the J gene TRBJ1-1, with a tentative D call TRBD1 (6 bases). Germline V gene sequence: CDR1 SGHRS, CDR2 YFSETQ. The CDR3 sequence is 16 residues long. Between the trimmed V and J ends, which lost 2 bases and 0 bases, there was a span of 14 bases. The DNA for the CDR3 is TGCGCCAGCAGCTTAGTTTCAGGGGTCATGAACACTGAAGCTTTCTTT. Translating gives CASSLVSGVMNTEAFF. Full variable domain (outside the CDR3, taken from reference TRBV5-1 and TRBJ1-1): KAGVTQTPRYLIKTRGQQVTLSCSPISGHRSVSWYQQTPGQGLQFLFEYFSETQRNKGNFPGRFSGRQFSNSRSEMNVSTLELGDSALYLCASSLVSGVMNTEAFFGQGTRLTVV.

This clonotype has more than one count but fewer than ten. The rearrangement links TRBV3-1 to TRBJ2-5; TRBD2 is a possible D gene (5 bases). Between the trimmed V and J ends, which lost 5 bases and 5 bases, there was a span of 30 bases. Germline V lookup: CDR1 LGHDT, CDR2 YNNKEL (reference sequence). CDR3 length: 19 residues. The CDR3, as DNA: TGTGCCAGCAGCGCCCAGGTTGGCGGGCGAACAAATGGTTTGGAGACCCAGTACTTC. This sequence encodes CASSAQVGGRTNGLETQYF.

The J gene is TRBJ1-1, the V gene TRBV4-1; D gene uncertain. This CDR3 region has 14 residues. V shed 1 base and J shed 4 bases, with 10 bases lying between them. Germline lookup yields CDR1 MGHRA and CDR2 YSYEKL. CDR3 DNA: TGCGCCAGCAGCCAAGCCCCGGGGTCCACTGAAGCTTTCTTT. As protein: CASSQAPGSTEAFF.

The CDR3 is CASSLDGYGANVLTF. The CDR3, as DNA: TGCGCCAGCAGCTTGGATGGGTATGGGGCCAACGTCCTGACTTTC. The V and J genes are TRBV5-1 and TRBJ2-6; no clear D. Germline-derived CDR1 and CDR2 are SGHRS and YFSETQ. CDR3 length equals 15 residues. V dropped 0 bases and J dropped 3 bases, with 7 bases sitting between them. Full variable domain (remainder filled in from reference TRBV5-1 and TRBJ2-6): KAGVTQTPRYLIKTRGQQVTLSCSPISGHRSVSWYQQTPGQGLQFLFEYFSETQRNKGNFPGRFSGRQFSNSRSEMNVSTLELGDSALYLCASSLDGYGANVLTFGAGSRLTVL.

This clonotype was seen more than once but under ten times. The genes are TRBV18 and TRBJ2-7; 8 bases are shared with TRBD2. The germline V gene encodes CDR1 KGHSH and CDR2 LQKENI. Trimming cost V 3 bases and J 3 bases; bases outside gene matches: 4. This CDR3 has 14 amino acids. As DNA, the CDR3 is TGTGCCAGCTCACCGGAGCGGGAGAGCTACGAGCAGTACTTC. Its protein product is CASSPERESYEQYF.

The chain has TRBV7-9 and TRBJ2-1, with 13 bases fitting TRBD2. CDR3 size: 13 residues. The J segment lost 10 bases and the V segment lost 5 bases, leaving 2 bases of the junction unmatched. CDR1 SEHNR and CDR2 FQNEAQ come from the germline V gene (reference sequence). The CDR3 bases are TGTGCCAGCAGCGTGGGACTAGCGGGAGAGCAGTTCTTC. It translates to CASSVGLAGEQFF.

This chain links TRBV29-1 with TRBJ1-1, with 7 bases matching TRBD1. The CDR3 consists of 13 residues. V shed 7 bases, J shed 1 base, and the junction held 6 bases outside the gene matches. CDR1 and CDR2 (germline): SQVTM, ANQGSEA. Here the CDR3 DNA reads TGCAGCGCTCAAAGGACAGGGAACACTGAAGCTTTCTTT. Amino acid sequence: CSAQRTGNTEAFF.

The chain uses TRBV5-1 and TRBJ1-2; D unclear. Trimming shortened V by 1 base and J by 4 bases, and 8 bases separated the two germline ends. Germline assignment: CDR1 SGHRS and CDR2 YFSETQ. CDR3 length: 13 residues. The CDR3 DNA follows: TGCGCCAGCAGCTTGTCGGTGTCCTATGGCTACACCTTC. It is translated as CASSLSVSYGYTF.

This clonotype appeared many times. The V and J genes are TRBV29-1 and TRBJ2-1; 11 bases line up with TRBD2. The ends lost 8 bases at V and 5 bases at J; junction bases unmatched: 8. CDR1 SQVTM and CDR2 ANQGSEA come from the germline V gene. This CDR3 contains 14 residues. CDR3 amino acids: CSIRPGLADNEQFF. The CDR3 DNA reads as TGCAGCATTCGTCCGGGACTAGCGGACAATGAGCAGTTCTTC.

A note on this clonotype: The junction and the germline gene differ at one end; a read error may be behind it. The chain uses TRBV20-1 and TRBJ1-3; TRBD1 might be the D (5 bases). CDR3 length: 15 amino acids. Germline assignment: CDR1 DFQATT and CDR2 SNEGSKA (reference sequence). CDR3 loop: CCARDQDNSGNTIYF. In DNA, the CDR3 is TGCTGTGCTAGAGATCAGGACAACTCTGGAAACACCATATATTTT.

The chain has TRBV10-3 and TRBJ2-7, with D possibly being TRBD1 (6 bases). V was cut by 11 bases and J by 4 bases, with 21 bases left in between. The CDR3 totals 14 residues. The germline V gene encodes CDR1 ENHRY and CDR2 SYGVKD. For the CDR3, the DNA is TGTGCCTCCGAGGACAGATCGGCCGGTTACGAGCAGTACTTC. The encoded protein is CASEDRSAGYEQYF.

This rearrangement joins TRBV6-5 to TRBJ1-5; maybe TRBD1 (5 bases). Trimming removed 6 bases at V and 7 bases at J, with 13 bases between. CDR1 and CDR2 (germline): MNHEY, SVGAGI. The CDR3 is made up of 13 amino acids. This chain's CDR3 is CASSYDSRQPQHF. The CDR3 DNA reads as TGTGCCAGCAGCTACGACAGTAGACAGCCCCAGCATTTT.

V is TRBV12-3 or TRBV12-4 and J is TRBJ2-1; 10 bases are a match to TRBD2. J lost 4 bases, V lost 7 bases, and 7 bases had no gene match. The CDR3 totals 15 residues. CDR3 in amino acids: CASNPSGRGYNEQFF. The CDR3 nucleotides are TGTGCCAGCAACCCAAGCGGGAGGGGTTACAATGAGCAGTTCTTC.

In this sample, this clonotype turned up many times. V and J are TRBV7-8 and TRBJ1-4, with TRBD1 as a possible D gene (6 bases). The germline V gene encodes CDR1 SGHVS and CDR2 FQNEAQ. The germline V and J ends were trimmed by 5 bases and 6 bases, with 13 bases remaining between them. The CDR3 loop spans 14 amino acids. DNA of the CDR3: TGTGCCAGCAGCCGACAGGCGCAGGATGAAAAACTGTTTTTT. It translates to CASSRQAQDEKLFF. The full variable domain, in which reference TRBV7-8 and TRBJ1-4 provide the parts outside the CDR3, is GAGVSQSPRYKVAKRGQDVALRCDPISGHVSLFWYQQALGQGPEFLTYFQNEAQLDKSGLPSDRFFAERPEGSVSTLKIQRTQQEDSAVYLCASSRQAQDEKLFFGSGTQLSVL.

V usage is TRBV2 and J usage is TRBJ1-1; D gene unclear. V dropped 7 bases and J dropped 0 bases, with 15 bases sitting between them. Germline CDR1 is SNHLY and CDR2 is FYNNEI. The CDR3 spans 15 residues. CDR3 in amino acids: CASMVGAVMNTEAFF. CDR3 nucleotide sequence: TGTGCCAGCATGGTTGGTGCCGTTATGAACACTGAAGCTTTCTTT.

This sequence joins TRBV7-3 and TRBJ1-2; possible D gene TRBD1, 5 bases. From germline, CDR1 is SGHTA and CDR2 FQGTGA. This CDR3 comprises 16 residues. Trimming took off 5 bases at V and 4 bases at J, with 20 bases between the two ends. The CDR3 DNA reads TGTGCCAGCAGCCCTACGGGGGGTCCCTTTAGCTATGGCTACACCTTC. This encodes CASSPTGGPFSYGYTF.

Comment on this clonotype: Just one base apart from a much larger clone, this may be a read error. The J gene is TRBJ2-7, the V gene TRBV6-5; 11 bases agree with TRBD2. This CDR3 region has 14 residues. The V and J ends lost 4 bases and 13 bases, in that order; junction bases with no gene match: 12. Germline loops: CDR1 MNHEY, CDR2 SVGAGI. CDR3 protein: CASSFGTSGGEGYF. The DNA of the CDR3 is TGTGCCAGCAGTTTCGGGACTAGCGGAGGGGAGGGATACTTC.

The rearrangement uses TRBV29-1 and TRBJ1-1; D uncertain. In germline, CDR1 is SQVTM, CDR2 ANQGSEA. Trimming removed 4 bases at V and 5 bases at J, with 8 bases between. The CDR3 sequence is 11 residues long. DNA of the CDR3: TGCAGCGTTGGGTTTTATACTGAAGCTTTCTTT. Its translation: CSVGFYTEAFF. The whole variable domain, remainder taken from reference TRBV29-1 and TRBJ1-1, is SAVISQKPSRDICQRGTSLTIQCQVDSQVTMMFWYRQQPGQSLTLIATANQGSEATYESGFVIDKFPISRPNLTFSTLTVSNMSPEDSSIYLCSVGFYTEAFFGQGTRLTVV.